This T cell receptor (beta chain) is from a study of T cell responses to AZD1222 COVID-19 vaccine. The data were produced by immunoSEQ multiplex PCR, yet TCRdb's version contains in-frame clones alone and is incomplete. The sample lists about 76,000 clones; roughly 90% were seen once. The CDR3 extends over 15 amino acids. The germline V gene encodes CDR1 SGDLS and CDR2 YYNGEE. J lost 2 bases, V lost 0 bases, and 3 bases had no gene match. This TCR derives from an adult in good health. Sequencing used peripheral blood, obtained on day 0 of AZD1222 vaccination. This chain uses TRBV9 with TRBJ2-3; 7 nucleotides line up with TRBD1. This CDR3 reads CASSVEGAPTDTQYF. DNA of the CDR3: TGTGCCAGCAGCGTAGAGGGGGCCCCCACAGATACGCAGTATTTT.